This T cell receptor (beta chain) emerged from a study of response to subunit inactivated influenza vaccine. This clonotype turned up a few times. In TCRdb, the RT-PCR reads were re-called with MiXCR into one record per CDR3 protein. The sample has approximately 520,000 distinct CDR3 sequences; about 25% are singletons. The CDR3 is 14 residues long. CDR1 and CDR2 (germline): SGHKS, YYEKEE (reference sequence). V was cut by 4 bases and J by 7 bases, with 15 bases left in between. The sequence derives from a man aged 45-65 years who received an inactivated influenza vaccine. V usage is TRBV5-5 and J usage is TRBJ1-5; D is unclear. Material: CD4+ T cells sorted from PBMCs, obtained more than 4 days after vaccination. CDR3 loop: CASSPRDTWQPQHF. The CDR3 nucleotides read TGTGCCAGCAGCCCGAGGGATACGTGGCAGCCCCAGCATTTT.